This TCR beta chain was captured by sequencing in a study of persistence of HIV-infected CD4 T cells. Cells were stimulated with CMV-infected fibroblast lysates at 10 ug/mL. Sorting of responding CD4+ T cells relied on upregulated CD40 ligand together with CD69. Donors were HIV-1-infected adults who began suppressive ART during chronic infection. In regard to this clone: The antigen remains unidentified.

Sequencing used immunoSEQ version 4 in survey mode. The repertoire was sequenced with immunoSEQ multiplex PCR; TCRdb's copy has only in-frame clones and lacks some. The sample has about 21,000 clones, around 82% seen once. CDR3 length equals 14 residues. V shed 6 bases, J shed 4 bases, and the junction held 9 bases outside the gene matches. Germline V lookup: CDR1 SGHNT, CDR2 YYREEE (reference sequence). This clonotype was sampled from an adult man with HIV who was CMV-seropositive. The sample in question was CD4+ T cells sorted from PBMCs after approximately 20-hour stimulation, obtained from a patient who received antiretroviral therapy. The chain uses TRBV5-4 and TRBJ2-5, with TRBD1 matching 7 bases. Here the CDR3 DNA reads TGTGCCAGCAAGGAGACAGGGCCTGGAGAGACCCAGTACTTC. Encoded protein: CASKETGPGETQYF.